This TCR beta chain was sequenced in a study of early T cells in non-severe SARS-CoV-2 infection. The CDR3 has 15 residues. CDR1 is SEHNR, CDR2 FQNEAQ, per germline (reference sequence). Trimming cost V 4 bases and J 2 bases; bases outside gene matches: 2. cDNA molecules, individually, were tagged with unique molecular identifiers. TCRdb recomputed calls from the 5' RACE reads with MiXCR, one row per CDR3 protein. The sample shows 70,000 to 95,000 distinct CDR3 sequences, roughly 14% of them seen only once. This clonotype was recorded a few times. The sample comprised whole blood. This clonotype was sampled from an adult who was a healthcare worker with PCR-confirmed SARS-CoV-2 infection or an uninfected control (not recorded which). The chain couples TRBV7-9 to TRBJ2-3; 11 bases agree with TRBD2. DNA for the CDR3: TGTGCCAGCAGCTCACTAGCGGGGGACACAGATACGCAGTATTTT. It specifies CASSSLAGDTDTQYF.